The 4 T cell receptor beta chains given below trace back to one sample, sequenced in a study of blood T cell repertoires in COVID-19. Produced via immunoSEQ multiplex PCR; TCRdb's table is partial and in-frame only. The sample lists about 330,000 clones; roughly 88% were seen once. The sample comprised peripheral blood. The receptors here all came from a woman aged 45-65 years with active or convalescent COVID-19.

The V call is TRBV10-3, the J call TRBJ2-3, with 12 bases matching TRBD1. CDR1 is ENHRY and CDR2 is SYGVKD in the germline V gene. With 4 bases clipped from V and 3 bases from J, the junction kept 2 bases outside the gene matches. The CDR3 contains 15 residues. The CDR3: CAISGGQGATDTQYF. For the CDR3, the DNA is TGTGCCATCAGTGGGGGACAGGGGGCAACAGATACGCAGTATTTT.

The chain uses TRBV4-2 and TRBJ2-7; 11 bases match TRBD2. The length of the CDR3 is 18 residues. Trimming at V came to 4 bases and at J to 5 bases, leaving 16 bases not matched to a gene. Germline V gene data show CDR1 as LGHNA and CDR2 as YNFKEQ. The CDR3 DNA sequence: TGTGCCAGCAGCCGCCAAGGACCCCTAGCGGGGGGTCGGGACGAGCAGTACTTC. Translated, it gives CASSRQGPLAGGRDEQYF.

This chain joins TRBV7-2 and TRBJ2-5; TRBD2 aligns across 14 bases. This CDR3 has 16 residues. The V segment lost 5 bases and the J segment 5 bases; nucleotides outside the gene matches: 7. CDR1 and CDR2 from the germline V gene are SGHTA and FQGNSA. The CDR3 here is CASSPQRTSGRETQYF. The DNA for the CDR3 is TGTGCCAGCAGCCCCCAACGGACTAGCGGGAGGGAGACCCAGTACTTC.

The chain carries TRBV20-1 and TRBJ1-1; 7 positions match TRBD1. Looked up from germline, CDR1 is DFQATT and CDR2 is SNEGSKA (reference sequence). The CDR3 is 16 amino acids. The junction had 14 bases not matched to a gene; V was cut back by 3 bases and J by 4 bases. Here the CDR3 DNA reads TGCAGTGCTAGTTGGGCTGAGGGGGCGGGGATCACTGAAGCTTTCTTT. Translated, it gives CSASWAEGAGITEAFF.